This record concerns one T cell receptor (beta chain) sequence. The count of this clone is one. What antigen it recognizes has not been identified. Per-nucleotide qualities are absent, and no much larger clonotype sits a single base away. The CDR3 has 14 amino acids, counting the end cysteine and phenylalanine. Only the CDR3 DNA stays, 42 bases, in frame from base 1. The germline V gene gives CDR1 as SNHLY and CDR2 as FYNNEI. Trimming takes 7 bases from V and 0 bases from J, and the germline ends sit 10 bases apart. The data are from a study of T cells in localized non-small cell lung cancer (dated by TCRdb to the early 2020s). Notes on the research overall: T cell repertoires of approximately 250 early-stage NSCLC patients were analyzed, with tumors being compared against uninvolved tumor-adjacent lungs. NSCLC patients had a mean age of approximately 66 years, and more than 120 were male and about a hundred female. The cohort comprised approximately 240 treatment-naïve NSCLC patients with resected, localized lung tumors.

Overall study results and their limits: A median of roughly 60 of the top 100 tumor clones were detected in paired uninvolved adjacent lung, and 28 of these tumor clones were also found among the top 100 clones of the paired uninvolved adjacent lung. The highest T cell clonality was observed in uninvolved tumor-adjacent lung, where clonality exceeded that of tumor, suggesting that antigenic responses were more focused in uninvolved tumor-adjacent lung. Higher blood T cell density associated with longer overall survival, while higher adjacent-lung clonality associated with shorter survival. Because multi-region tumor sequencing was not done, intratumor heterogeneity could not be ruled out. Since the design was exploratory, TCR variables were selected using unadjusted p-values with no false-discovery rate correction.

At diagnosis, peripheral blood, uninvolved tumor-adjacent lung and tumor were collected and stored as a combination of fresh-frozen and FFPE material. Blood samples were analyzed as peripheral blood mononuclear cells for TCR repertoire profiling. The immunoSEQ Assay was used to sequence TCR beta CDR3 regions from DNA. The original methods were these. T cell density was computed as TCR beta template counts normalized to usable DNA estimated by amplifying housekeeping genes. Using the preseqR package, richness was estimated by extrapolating to 120,000 templates for tissue samples and 400,000 templates for PBMC samples. Clonality was defined by subtracting Pielou's evenness from one. Differential abundance testing on productive amino-acid clonotypes, with a minimum total count of 5 and an alpha of 0.1, was used to identify tissue-enriched TCRs. The Jaccard Index and the Morisita Overlap Index were used to quantify repertoire overlap between compartments. GLIPH grouped TCR beta CDR3s together with public tetramer-defined viral CDR3s, and a viral motif had to include at least three viral sequences and show V-gene enrichment. Here the immuneACCESS table is served through TCRdb, limited to in-frame sequences with V and J called. Missing clones are a known gap in these copies; in checked studies unresolved V genes cover under half, and the rest lacks a known reason. V, J and clone size are those of that table, while D and trimming were read from the DNA. This sample holds 20,000 to 25,000 clones; roughly nine tenths were observed only once. The leading ten clones occupy 6.9% of the sample.

The material sequenced was peripheral blood, taken before any cancer treatment. This sequence uses TRBV2 and TRBJ2-1; a tentative D call is TRBD2 (6 bases match). The TCR comes from a woman aged 35-75 years with stage I lung adenocarcinoma. CDR3 sequence: CASTQEGSYNEQFF. In nucleotides, the sequence is TGTGCCAGCACCCAGGAGGGCTCCTACAATGAGCAGTTCTTC.